This T cell receptor beta chain was retrieved from a study of cytomegalovirus exposure and HLA in healthy donors (dated by TCRdb to the late 2010s). Concerning the study at large: An earlier analysis of some 500 of the donors reported roughly 270 Gb of sequence data and 117 million unique TCR beta sequences from about 180 million T cells. An early release that covered about 600 HLA-typed donors contained approximately 300 gigabases of sequencing data and tens of millions of unique TCR sequences. Of the 350 to 450 genotyped donors, roughly 85% fell in the genetic ancestry cluster associated with self-reported Caucasian donors. The study was designed to test whether signatures of past pathogen exposure could be identified by cataloging public T cell receptors. Using immunosequencing, the study profiled T cell repertoires from around 670 subjects and related those repertoires to cytomegalovirus serostatus. A separate validation cohort of 100 to 150 different subjects was used in addition to the 666-subject first cohort. High-throughput TCR immunosequencing, statistical association of individual TCRs with disease status, and machine learning were combined to predict cytomegalovirus infection status. In a later analysis, previously published TCR beta repertoires from 666 donors were re-analyzed and high-resolution HLA genotyping was added so that TCR occurrence patterns could be studied. Rather than drawing on any new phenotypic data, the later analysis identified candidate immune exposures from TCR beta sequences and the way those sequences occurred across donors. An earlier analysis of fewer than 700 of the donors applied high-throughput TCR beta sequencing to assess whether each TCR beta V gene segment acted as functional or pseudogenic. Donor age, sex, ethnicity and CMV serostatus were compiled alongside the repertoire data. In a later genetic analysis, genome-wide SNP genotypes for about three fifths of the roughly 670 donors were used, and that subset was treated as a discovery cohort. Every discovery cohort repertoire had been produced on one sequencing platform. HLA typing covered class I and class II loci at four-digit resolution. Typing coverage differed by locus: A, B, C, DRB1 and DQB1 were typed in roughly 620-640 donors, DQA1 in around 500, DPA1 in around 610, and DPB1 in 472. Four or five DR-DQ haplotypes were handled as single units for association and clustering because linkage in the cohort was strong. Among 398 genotyped donors of the cohort, an average of roughly 240,000 unique TCR beta nucleotide sequences were sequenced per donor, around 18% of them non-productive. The research as a whole found: Because counts were too low, seventeen rarely observed V segments, including chromosome 9 orphons, were left out of the earlier analysis of about 620 of the donors. Roughly uniform sequencing depth across donors was assumed in presence/absence analyses, although this assumption may not hold. In a later analysis, 15,000 to 20,000 TCR beta sequences were associated with specific HLA alleles at a false discovery rate of 0.05. According to the authors, the approach could potentially be generalized to other disease states and immunological phenotypes. According to a later analysis, most CMV-associated TCR beta chains appeared to be HLA-restricted, and the HLA associations seemed to be driven largely by CMV exposure. In a later genetic analysis, a missense DCLRE1C variant was associated with V-gene and J-gene trimming of TCR beta chains, and the association was replicated in an independent cohort. A group of highly shared sequence variants was considered likely to be a technical artifact of the sequencing pipeline. Linkage disequilibrium might explain the correlated functional status among segregating V segments, but an unknown experimental factor could not be excluded. Because the 87-base-pair reads could not distinguish some IMGT-functional V segments, including TRBV6-2 and TRBV6-3, those segments were excluded. CMV serostatus was the only immune exposure information available for the cohort. Because some donors lacked HLA typing at each locus, the association tests relied only on the typed subset. The classifier was reported to diagnose cytomegalovirus status with high specificity and sensitivity in both the original and validation cohorts. According to a later analysis, TCR association rates differed among HLA loci, with DRB1 alleles showing the most associated TCRs and HLA-C alleles showing the fewest. Assigning TCR associations to individual alleles was difficult when HLA alleles, especially DR and DQ, strongly co-occurred. While some public TCRs were present in many individuals, most TCR sequences turned up only very rarely across donors. A few of the identified cytomegalovirus-associated TCR beta chains were confirmed in vitro to be specific for cytomegalovirus antigens. In a later analysis, several top co-occurrence clusters were reported to appear linked to parvovirus B19, influenza, CMV and Epstein-Barr virus. In this cohort, only TCR beta chains were sequenced, and detectable features were limited by the absence of alpha or paired-chain data. The study listed approximately 150 TCR beta chains as associated with cytomegalovirus. In an earlier analysis of 587 of the donors, most TCR beta V segments appeared in productive rearrangements about 87% or about 30% of the time, broadly matching IMGT annotations. A later genetic analysis reported fewer N-insertions in productive TCRs among donors in an Asian-associated ancestry cluster than the roughly 700-donor mean. A further reported finding was that TCR beta sequences accurately predicted the HLA-A and HLA-B alleles for most subjects in the first cohort. In a later analysis, HLA-associated TCR beta chains showed more clonal expansion and lower generation probabilities than non-associated chains that were equally common.

Libraries were prepared through the immunoSEQ multiplex PCR assay. The multiplex PCR relied on a mix of 60 forward primers for TCR Vbeta segments and 13 reverse primers for TCR Jbeta segments. A multiplex PCR assay on genomic DNA amplified the CDR3 region of rearranged TCR beta genes. The amplified TCR beta libraries were sequenced on the Illumina HiSeq System as 87-base-pair reads. The source study handled its data this way. A later analysis tallied roughly 78 million unique TCR beta chains across the 666 repertoires, and some 10 million of those chains were shared by two or more donors. Raw reads were error-corrected and collapsed into unique sequences with a nearest-neighbor algorithm that merged closely related sequences to remove PCR and sequencing errors. CDR3 sequences were aligned to IMGT reference sequences to assign V, D and J gene segments. For a sequence to be retained, a match of at least six nucleotides to both a V gene segment and a J gene segment was required. Rearrangements were classified as productive when the CDR3 lacked stop codons and remained in frame with V and J, and all other rearrangements were classified as non-productive. Following IMGT convention, CDR3 was defined as the stretch from the second conserved V-encoded cysteine to the conserved J-encoded phenylalanine. The earlier analysis of about 530 of the donors excluded any sequence lacking an unambiguous match to a single V gene segment. An earlier analysis of about 590 of the donors classified V segments as functional when productive rearrangements were above 56.7% and as segregating when the standard deviation between donors was above 5%. To diagnose cytomegalovirus status from the catalog of TCR beta chain sequences, a statistical classification framework was built. In a later analysis, TCR nucleotide sequences were compared against IMGT/GENE-DB human TR gene sequences so that V and J genes could be assigned. The TCRdist pipeline was used in a later analysis to assign CDR3 sequences and most-parsimonious VDJ recombination scenarios. In a later analysis, each TCR beta chain was defined by its CDR3 amino acid sequence together with its V-gene family, and reads lacking a unique V-gene family were excluded. As a way to deal with suspected cross-contamination and a sequencing artifact, a later analysis dropped 500 to 700 nucleotide sequences that were highly shared and had low generation probability. For each public chain, a later analysis derived a clonal expansion index from normalized ranks of inferred template counts within each repertoire. In a later analysis, generation probabilities were computed with a VDJ recombination model fitted to out-of-frame rearrangements, and the resulting probabilities were checked against IGoR. A later analysis scored TCR-TCR, TCR-HLA and TCR-CMV co-occurrence with hypergeometric tests, applying a repertoire-size bias correction to TCR pairs. False discovery rates were estimated in a later analysis by permuting HLA or CMV assignments 20 times. In a later analysis, co-occurring TCRs were grouped with DBSCAN, and TCRdist sequence similarity was added when clustering was performed within HLA-allele-positive subsets. Repertoires with fewer than 30,000 or more than 120,000 public chains, plus five repertoires with anomalous nucleotide sharing, were excluded from co-occurrence clustering. TCRdb holds this immuneACCESS table with in-frame rearrangements only. Some clones are missing; in checked studies, unresolved V genes explain under half, and the rest has no known cause. V, J and clone size are those of that table, while D and trimming were read from the DNA. This sample has 100,000 or so clones in its table, and 60% to 85% of those were observed once. The top ten hold around 1.2% of the sample.

In total, 500 to 700 healthy bone marrow donors made up the cohort. At the time of sampling, all cohort members were nominally healthy, though unrecorded immune exposures were likely present. The donor was CMV seronegative and belonged to the group of more than 300 seronegative cohort members. A peripheral blood sample was collected from each donor, and TCR beta sequencing was performed on peripheral blood mononuclear cells. Genomic DNA extraction from the blood cell samples was performed with the Qiagen DNeasy Blood Extraction Kit. V and J are trimmed by 2 bases and 2 bases, and the gene matches miss 6 bases of the junction. Inclusive of the bounding cysteine and phenylalanine, the CDR3 is 15 residues long. Here the CDR3 DNA is all that survives: 45 bases in frame from base 1. CDR1 and CDR2 are drawn from the germline V gene: SGHTA, FQGNSA. In the case of this clone: The antigen this receptor binds is unknown. Per-base quality was not reported, and no clone a single base away is much larger than it.

The sequence links TRBV7-2 to TRBJ2-7, and TRBD2 matches 7 of the central bases. The sequence was collected from a man aged 40-50 years in good health and CMV-seronegative. Sequenced: PBMCs. The CDR3 has the sequence CASSLSAGEPYEQYF. The nucleotide sequence reads TGTGCCAGCAGCTTATCGGCGGGGGAACCCTACGAGCAGTACTTC. With the portions outside the CDR3 filled from the reference TRBV7-2 and TRBJ2-7 genes, the complete variable region becomes GAGVSQSPSNKVTEKGKDVELRCDPISGHTALYWYRQSLGQGLEFLIYFQGNSAPDKSGLPSDRFSAERTGGSVSTLTIQRTQQEDSAVYLCASSLSAGEPYEQYFGPGTRLTVT.